This T cell receptor (beta chain) was identified during a study of shared clonotypes between healthy human individuals. To note about this clone: The antigen is not known.

Germline lookup yields CDR1 SGHKS and CDR2 YYEKEE (reference sequence). The CDR3 sequence is 15 residues long. V trimming: 0 bases; J trimming: 7 bases; junction bases outside the gene matches: 7. Study findings and constraints: It was expected that sequencing depth would affect clonotype sharing among donors. The generation probabilities recorded for non-shared clonotypes fell below those of clonotypes shared by all four donors.

Sequencing was performed with immunoSEQ multiplex PCR; in TCRdb, only in-frame clones are kept and a portion is missing. The sample contains hundreds of thousands of clones, 85% to 95% of which appear only once. CD45RO negativity and positive selection for CCR7 defined naive CD8 cells, a population that excluded terminally differentiated effector memory CD45RA+ cells. This clonotype was obtained from a woman in her twenties or thirties in good health. V gene TRBV5-5 combines with J gene TRBJ2-7, with TRBD1 matching over 10 bases. Sequenced: naive CD8+ T cells sorted from blood. Here the CDR3 DNA reads TGTGCCAGCAGCTTGGCCGGCTGGACAGGGGGAGAGCAGTACTTC. Translated, it gives CASSLAGWTGGEQYF. The full variable domain, with the rest looked up from reference TRBV5-5 and TRBJ2-7, is DAGVTQSPTHLIKTRGQQVTLRCSPISGHKSVSWYQQVLGQGPQFIFQYYEKEERGRGNFPDRFSARQFPNYSSELNVNALLLGDSALYLCASSLAGWTGGEQYFGPGTRLTVT.